This TCR beta chain stems from a study of T-cell reconstitution after alpha-beta-depleted transplantation in children. As for this clonotype: Its target is unknown.

The V gene's germline CDR1 is LGHDT and CDR2 YNNKEL (reference sequence). The CDR3 is 15 residues long. Trimming shortened V by 4 bases and J by 10 bases, and 20 bases separated the two germline ends. The authors prepared the TCRbeta library with unique molecular identifiers. TCRdb re-analysed the PCR reads in MiXCR, keeping a single row per CDR3 protein. Of roughly 110,000 distinct CDR3 sequences in the sample, 10% were seen once. The study's findings and limits: Fresh T-cell production supplied most of the T-cell counts and diversity seen one year after transplant. Alpha-beta T cells present about two months after transplant were reported to originate from several hundred expanded graft clones.

The sample was PBMCs, taken before TCRalphabeta/CD19-depleted stem cell transplant. The receptor was isolated from a boy under 10 years old with acute lymphoblastic leukemia, due to receive a stem cell transplant. The chain uses TRBV3-1 and TRBJ2-4, with D perhaps matching TRBD2 (6 bases). Here the CDR3 DNA reads TGTGCCAGCAGCCCCCAGGTTGGGACTGCCCTGATTCAGTACTTC. Its translation is CASSPQVGTALIQYF.